The 18 T cell receptor beta chains reported below all come from one sample, sequenced in a study of beta chain features in type 1 diabetes. Findings and limits, study-wide: Patients with Type 1 diabetes showed moderately but significantly shorter TCRB CDR3s in all four CD4+ subsets.

No antigen has been assigned to these receptors. Sequenced material consisted of expressed TCRB transcripts (all of the isolated RNA was reverse transcribed). Libraries were prepared by immunoSEQ multiplex PCR; TCRdb keeps only in-frame clonotypes and omits some of them. The table has around 120,000 clones, about 18% seen once; the top ten hold 2% to 3%. The sequenced sample consisted of central memory CD4+ T cells from blood. These receptors were obtained from a man aged 18 to 35 with type 1 diabetes.

This clone was seen a handful of times. This specimen includes other DNA sequences encoding the same CDR3. The J gene is TRBJ1-5, the V gene TRBV11-2; the D gene is possibly TRBD1 (6 bases). The V end was cut by 5 bases, the J end by 3 bases, with 11 bases between. CDR3 size: 14 residues. The germline CDR1 and CDR2 sequences are SGHAT and FQNNGV. CDR3 protein: CASSPQGTNQPQHF. For the CDR3, the DNA is TGTGCCAGCAGCCCACAGGGTACCAATCAGCCCCAGCATTTT.

This sequence joins TRBV30 and TRBJ2-5; weak D call: TRBD2 (6 bases). The CDR3 covers 13 residues. Germline loops: CDR1 GTSNPN, CDR2 SVGIG (reference sequence). Trimming stripped 2 bases from V and 1 base from J, with 8 bases between. CDR3 nucleotide sequence: TGTGCCTGGAGTCTAGCGATCCAAGAGACCCAGTACTTC. Translated: CAWSLAIQETQYF.

The gene calls are TRBV7-8 and TRBJ1-2; TRBD1 matches 7 bases. Per the germline V gene, CDR1 is SGHVS and CDR2 is FQNEAQ. This CDR3 is 13 amino acids long. V lost 5 bases and J lost 4; bases outside the gene matches: 4. The CDR3 here is CASSMGTVYGYTF. DNA for the CDR3: TGTGCCAGCAGCATGGGGACAGTCTATGGCTACACCTTC.

The chain carries TRBV2 and TRBJ2-4; 7 positions match TRBD2. Germline V gene data show CDR1 as SNHLY and CDR2 as FYNNEI. CDR3 length: 13 residues. J was trimmed by 11 bases and V by 6 bases; bases with no gene match: 10. The CDR3 DNA follows: TGTGCCAGCAGCGCACTCACTCTAGCGGTTCAGTACTTC. It codes for CASSALTLAVQYF.

Of note for this clone: Other nucleotide sequences from this sample produce the same CDR3. The chain links TRBV19 to TRBJ2-1; maybe TRBD1 (6 bases). CDR3 length equals 14 residues. Germline-derived CDR1 and CDR2 are LNHDA and SQIVND (reference sequence). V gave up 6 bases and J gave up 3 bases, with 12 bases separating them. The chain's CDR3 is CASSPGRGYNEQFF. CDR3 in DNA: TGTGCCAGTAGCCCCGGCAGGGGCTACAATGAGCAGTTCTTC. The full variable domain, in which reference TRBV19 and TRBJ2-1 provide the parts outside the CDR3, is DGGITQSPKYLFRKEGQNVTLSCEQNLNHDAMYWYRQDPGQGLRLIYYSQIVNDFQKGDIAEGYSVSREKKESFPLTVTSAQKNPTAFYLCASSPGRGYNEQFFGPGTRLTVL.

The CDR3 nucleotides read TGTGCCTGGAGTCACAGGGGGTGGGAAGAGACCCAGTACTTC. Translated: CAWSHRGWEETQYF. The J gene is TRBJ2-5, the V gene TRBV30; 8 bases fit TRBD1. The V gene's germline CDR1 is GTSNPN and CDR2 SVGIG (reference sequence). The CDR3 sequence is 14 residues long. J lost 3 bases, V lost 2 bases, and 5 bases had no gene match.

This clone has just a few counts. This chain uses TRBV9 with TRBJ1-6; 7 nucleotides agree with TRBD1. The ends lost 0 bases at V and 9 bases at J; junction bases unmatched: 6. CDR1 SGDLS and CDR2 YYNGEE come from the germline V gene. The CDR3 runs 15 residues. CDR3 DNA sequence: TGTGCCAGCAGCGTAGGACAGGGAAGGGGTTCACCCCTCCACTTT. It translates to CASSVGQGRGSPLHF.

The chain carries TRBV6-1 and TRBJ2-7; D possibly corresponds to TRBD1 (6 bases). The CDR3 is made up of 13 amino acids. V was pared by 7 bases and J by 6 bases, with 16 bases between. Germline V lookup: CDR1 MNHNS, CDR2 SASEGT. This chain's CDR3 is CASTVDSLREQYF. The CDR3 DNA sequence: TGTGCCAGCACTGTGGACAGTCTTCGCGAGCAGTACTTC.

This clone has a handful of counts. The conserved closing phenylalanine or tryptophan is absent in this CDR3, likely reflecting a read error. The rearrangement uses TRBV7-9 and TRBJ2-3; no clear D gene. The CDR3 spans 15 residues. V was cut by 2 bases and J by 1 base, with 10 bases left in between. Germline CDR1 is SEHNR and CDR2 is FQNEAQ (reference sequence). CDR3 sequence (DNA): TGTGCCAGCAGCTTACGTACGGGCGGCACAGATACGCAGTATTCT. It specifies CASSLRTGGTDTQYS.

This clone was seen ten or more times. The chain couples TRBV7-2 to TRBJ1-5, with 7 bases aligning to TRBD1. With 5 bases clipped from V and 6 bases from J, the junction kept 7 bases outside the gene matches. Germline CDR1 and CDR2: SGHTA and FQGNSA. This CDR3 spans 14 amino acids. The CDR3 here is CASSDRQGTQPQHF. The CDR3 nucleotides are TGTGCCAGCAGCGATCGACAGGGCACTCAGCCCCAGCATTTT.

The chain recombines TRBV6-6 with TRBJ1-3; D is possibly TRBD1 (5 bases). Germline CDR1 and CDR2: MNHNY and SVGAGI (reference sequence). The V end lost 0 bases, the J end lost 11 bases, and 14 bases lay between the germline ends. CDR3 length: 14 amino acids. CDR3 sequence (DNA): TGTGCCAGCAGTTACTCGAGGGGAGGGAACGCCATATATTTT. It translates to CASSYSRGGNAIYF.

This clone was found once. V gene TRBV7-8 combines with J gene TRBJ2-7; no firm D call. Germline V gene sequence: CDR1 SGHVS, CDR2 FQNEAQ. This CDR3 region has 13 residues. V was clipped by 4 bases and J by 1 base, with 8 bases between them. CDR3 loop: CASSSLNSYEQYF. CDR3 in DNA: TGTGCCAGCAGCTCCCTCAATTCCTACGAGCAGTACTTC.

This clone was counted only a few times. The V and J genes are TRBV7-3 and TRBJ2-3; no clear D. CDR3 length: 14 residues. Germline V CDR1 and CDR2: SGHTA, FQGTGA. V was trimmed by 5 bases and J by 8 bases, leaving 17 bases between them. CDR3 coding DNA: TGTGCCAGCAGCCCTGGGCACGGCCCCGCTACGCAGTATTTT. Protein: CASSPGHGPATQYF.

V and J are TRBV13 and TRBJ1-1; 8 nucleotides align to TRBD1. Trimming took 4 bases from V and 4 from J; bases not matched to a gene: 5. The CDR3 sequence is 14 residues long. Germline V gives CDR1 PRHDT, CDR2 FYEKMQ (reference sequence). The CDR3 sequence is CASSSAQGGTEAFF. CDR3 nucleotide sequence: TGTGCCAGCAGCTCGGCACAGGGGGGCACTGAAGCTTTCTTT.

With respect to this clone: Other DNA sequences of this sample code for an identical CDR3. The chain employs TRBV30 and TRBJ2-5; the D gene is possibly TRBD2 (7 bases). Germline CDR1 and CDR2: GTSNPN and SVGIG (reference sequence). The CDR3 totals 13 residues. Between the trimmed V and J ends, which lost 0 bases and 4 bases, there was a span of 9 bases. The CDR3, as DNA: TGTGCCTGGAGTGTAAGGGGGGGAGAGACCCAGTACTTC. Translation: CAWSVRGGETQYF.

The chain carries TRBV5-1 and TRBJ2-7; 9 bases are a match to TRBD1. V lost 0 bases to trimming and J lost 7 bases; unmatched junction nucleotides: 8. The CDR3 extends over 15 amino acids. The germline V gene has CDR1 SGHRS and CDR2 YFSETQ. The CDR3 region has the DNA TGCGCCAGCAGCTTGGTTCAACAGGGGGCGCGGGAGCAGTACTTC. Translation gives CASSLVQQGAREQYF.

A few counts support this clone. The CDR3 spells CATSRDLPGQGEWKLFF. The CDR3, as DNA: TGTGCCACCAGCAGAGATCTCCCGGGACAGGGAGAGTGGAAACTGTTTTTT. The V call is TRBV15, the J call TRBJ1-4; TRBD1 aligns across 9 bases. V gave up 0 bases and J gave up 11 bases; unmatched junction bases: 13. CDR3 length: 17 amino acids. Germline V lookup: CDR1 LNHNV, CDR2 YYDKDF (reference sequence).

This clone turned up a few times. The chain joins TRBV5-1 to TRBJ2-3; D gene unclear. Germline V CDR1 and CDR2: SGHRS, YFSETQ. The CDR3 runs to 14 residues. Trimming took 4 bases from V and 0 from J, leaving 9 bases between them. The CDR3 region is CASSVQESTDTQYF. For the CDR3, the DNA is TGCGCCAGCAGCGTCCAGGAAAGCACAGATACGCAGTATTTT.